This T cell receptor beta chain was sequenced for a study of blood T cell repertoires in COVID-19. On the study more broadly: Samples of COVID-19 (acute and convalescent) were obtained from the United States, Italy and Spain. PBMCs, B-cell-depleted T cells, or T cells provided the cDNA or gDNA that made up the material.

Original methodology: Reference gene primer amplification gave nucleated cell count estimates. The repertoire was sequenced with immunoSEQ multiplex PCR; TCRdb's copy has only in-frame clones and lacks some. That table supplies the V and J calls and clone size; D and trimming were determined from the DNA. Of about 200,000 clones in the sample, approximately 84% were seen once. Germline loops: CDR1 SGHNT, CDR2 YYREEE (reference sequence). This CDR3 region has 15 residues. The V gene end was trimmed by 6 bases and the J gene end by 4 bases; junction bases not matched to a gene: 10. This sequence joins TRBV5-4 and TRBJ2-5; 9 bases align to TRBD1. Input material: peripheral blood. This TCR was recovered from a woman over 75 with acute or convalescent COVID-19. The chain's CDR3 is CASTQRTGVIETQYF. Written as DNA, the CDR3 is TGTGCCAGCACCCAAAGGACAGGGGTAATAGAGACCCAGTACTTC.